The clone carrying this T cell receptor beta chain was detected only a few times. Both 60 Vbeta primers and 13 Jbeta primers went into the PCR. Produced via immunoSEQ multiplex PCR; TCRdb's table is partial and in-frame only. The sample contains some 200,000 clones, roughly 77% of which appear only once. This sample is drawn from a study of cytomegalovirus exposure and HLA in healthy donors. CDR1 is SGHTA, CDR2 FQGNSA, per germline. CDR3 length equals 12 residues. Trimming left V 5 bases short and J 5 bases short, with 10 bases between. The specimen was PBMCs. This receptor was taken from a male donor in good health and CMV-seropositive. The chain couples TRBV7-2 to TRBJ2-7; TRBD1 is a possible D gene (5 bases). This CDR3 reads CASSPRVDEQYF. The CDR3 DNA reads TGTGCCAGCAGCCCCAGGGTAGACGAGCAGTACTTC.